These 9 T cell receptor beta chains originate from one sample sequenced in a study of blood T cell repertoires in COVID-19. Assay: immunoSEQ multiplex PCR; the TCRdb copy retains only in-frame clones and omits some. The top ten clones hold about 9.4% of a sample with 200,000 to 250,000 clones, approximately 86% of them seen once. Input material: PBMCs or T cells enriched from blood (not recorded which). The receptors derive from a man between 18 and 35 years old with acute COVID-19.

This chain joins TRBV19 and TRBJ2-3, with 10 bases matching TRBD2. V lost 3 bases to trimming and J lost 3 bases; unmatched junction nucleotides: 6. The germline V gene encodes CDR1 LNHDA and CDR2 SQIVND (reference sequence). CDR3 size: 16 residues. This chain's CDR3 is CASSISRTSGTDTQYF. The DNA of the CDR3 is TGTGCCAGTAGTATTTCCCGGACTAGCGGTACAGATACGCAGTATTTT.

V and J are TRBV14 and TRBJ2-3; unclear D gene. The CDR3 spans 14 residues. Germline values: CDR1 SGHDN, CDR2 FVKESK. Deletions cut 0 bases from V and 0 bases from J, with 4 bases between. The CDR3 DNA reads as TGTGCCAGCAGCCAAGATCCAAGCACAGATACGCAGTATTTT. Residues: CASSQDPSTDTQYF.

This clone was observed at least ten times. The chain joins TRBV4-2 to TRBJ2-2, with TRBD2 identical over 9 bases. V dropped 1 base and J dropped 4; count of bases not matched to a gene: 1. Germline-derived CDR1 and CDR2 are LGHNA and YNFKEQ. This CDR3 has 15 residues. The CDR3, as DNA: TGTGCCAGCAGCCAAGTTAGCGGGAGCACCGGGGAGCTGTTTTTT. This codes for CASSQVSGSTGELFF.

This sequence joins TRBV7-2 and TRBJ2-2, with D tentatively TRBD2 (6 bases). The V gene lost 5 bases and the J gene lost 4 bases, with 11 bases spanning the gap. The CDR3 has 14 residues. Germline CDR1 is SGHTA and CDR2 is FQGNSA. CDR3 sequence: CASSPGLFTGELFF. The CDR3, as DNA: TGTGCCAGCAGCCCGGGACTCTTCACCGGGGAGCTGTTTTTT.

Only one count was recorded for this clone. The CDR3 sequence is CASSPTGGYEQYF. DNA for the CDR3: TGTGCCAGCTCACCGACAGGGGGGTACGAGCAGTACTTC. V is TRBV18 and J is TRBJ2-7; 9 bases map to TRBD1. From germline, CDR1 is KGHSH and CDR2 LQKENI. V lost 3 bases, J lost 4 bases, and 1 base stayed unmatched. CDR3 size: 13 residues.

This chain connects TRBV28 to TRBJ2-2; 11 bases match TRBD2. This CDR3 region has 14 residues. Trimming at V came to 8 bases and at J to 6 bases, leaving 5 bases not matched to a gene. In germline, CDR1 is MDHEN, CDR2 SYDVKM. CDR3 amino acids: CASRIAGGSGELFF. The CDR3 DNA reads TGTGCCAGCCGCATAGCGGGGGGGTCCGGGGAGCTGTTTTTT.

The V gene is TRBV27, the J gene TRBJ2-7; a possible D gene is TRBD2 (7 bases). This CDR3 spans 15 amino acids. CDR1 is MNHEY, CDR2 SMNVEV, per germline (reference sequence). V lost 4 bases to trimming and J lost 8 bases, with 21 bases between them. The CDR3 reads CASSSPRGASVKQYF. CDR3 sequence (DNA): TGTGCCAGCAGTTCTCCCCGGGGGGCCTCAGTGAAGCAGTACTTC.

This clone was counted between two and nine times. The V and J genes are TRBV5-4 and TRBJ2-7; 10 bases fit TRBD2. Germline V gene lookup returns CDR1 SGHNT and CDR2 YYREEE (reference sequence). This CDR3 comprises 16 residues. Trimming at V came to 4 bases and at J to 5 bases, leaving 12 bases not matched to a gene. The CDR3 DNA reads as TGTGCCAGCAGCCTAGGAGGTCTAGCGGGAGTCCACGAGCAGTACTTC. It yields the protein CASSLGGLAGVHEQYF.

The V and J genes are TRBV5-4 and TRBJ2-5, with 9 bases identical to TRBD1. There are 14 residues in the CDR3. The germline CDR1 and CDR2 sequences are SGHNT and YYREEE (reference sequence). V was clipped by 4 bases and J by 3 bases; unmatched bases: 4. Here the CDR3 reads CASSDRDREETQYF. The DNA for the CDR3 is TGTGCCAGCAGCGACCGGGACAGGGAAGAGACCCAGTACTTC. The full variable domain, rest sourced from reference TRBV5-4 and TRBJ2-5, is ETGVTQSPTHLIKTRGQQVTLRCSSQSGHNTVSWYQQALGQGPQFIFQYYREEENGRGNFPPRFSGLQFPNYSSELNVNALELDDSALYLCASSDRDREETQYFGPGTRLLVL.